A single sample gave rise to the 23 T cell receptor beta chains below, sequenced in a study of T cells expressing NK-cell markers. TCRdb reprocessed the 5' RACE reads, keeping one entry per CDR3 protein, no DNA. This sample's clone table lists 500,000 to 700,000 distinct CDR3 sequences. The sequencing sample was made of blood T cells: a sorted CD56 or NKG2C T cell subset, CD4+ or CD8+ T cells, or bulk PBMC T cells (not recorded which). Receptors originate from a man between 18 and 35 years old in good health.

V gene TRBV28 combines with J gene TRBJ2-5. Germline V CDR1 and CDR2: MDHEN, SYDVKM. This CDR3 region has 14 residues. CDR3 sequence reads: CASSSISRPRAQYF.

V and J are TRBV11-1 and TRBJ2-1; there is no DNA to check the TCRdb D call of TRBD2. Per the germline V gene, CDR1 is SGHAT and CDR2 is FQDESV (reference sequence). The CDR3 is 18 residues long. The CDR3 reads CASSLEGLAIHSYNEQFF. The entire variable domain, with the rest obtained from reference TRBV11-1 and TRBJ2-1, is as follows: EAEVAQSPRYKITEKSQAVAFWCDPISGHATLYWYRQILGQGPELLVQFQDESVVDDSQLPKDRFSAERLKGVDSTLKIQPAELGDSAMYLCASSLEGLAIHSYNEQFFGPGTRLTVL.

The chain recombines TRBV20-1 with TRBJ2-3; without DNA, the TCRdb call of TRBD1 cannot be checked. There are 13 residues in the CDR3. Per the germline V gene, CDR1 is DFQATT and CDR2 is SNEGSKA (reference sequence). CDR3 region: CSARGDRADTQYF.

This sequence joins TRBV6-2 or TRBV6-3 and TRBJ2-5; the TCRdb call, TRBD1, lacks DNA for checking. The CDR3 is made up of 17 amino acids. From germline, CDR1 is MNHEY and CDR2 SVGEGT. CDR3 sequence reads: CASSYPTGGNQVETQYF.

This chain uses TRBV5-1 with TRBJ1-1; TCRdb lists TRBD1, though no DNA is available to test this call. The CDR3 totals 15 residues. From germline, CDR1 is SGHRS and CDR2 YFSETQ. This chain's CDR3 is CASSLGQGALTEAFF.

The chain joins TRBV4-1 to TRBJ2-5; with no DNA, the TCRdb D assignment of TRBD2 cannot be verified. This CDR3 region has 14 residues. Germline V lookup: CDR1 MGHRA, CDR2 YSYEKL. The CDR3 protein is CASSRQGGRETQYF.

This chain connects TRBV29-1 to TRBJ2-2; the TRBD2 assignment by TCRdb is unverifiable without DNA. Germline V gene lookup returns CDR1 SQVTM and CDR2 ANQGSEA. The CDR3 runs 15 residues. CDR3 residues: CSVRAGIFNTGELFF.

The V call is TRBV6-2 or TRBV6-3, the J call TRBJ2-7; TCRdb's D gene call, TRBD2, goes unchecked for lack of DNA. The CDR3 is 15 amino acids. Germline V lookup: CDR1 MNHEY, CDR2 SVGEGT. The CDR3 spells CASNPPAGGLEEQYF.

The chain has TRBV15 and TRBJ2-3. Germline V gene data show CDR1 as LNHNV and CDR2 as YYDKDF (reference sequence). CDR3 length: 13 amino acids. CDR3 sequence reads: CATSRDNGDTQYF.

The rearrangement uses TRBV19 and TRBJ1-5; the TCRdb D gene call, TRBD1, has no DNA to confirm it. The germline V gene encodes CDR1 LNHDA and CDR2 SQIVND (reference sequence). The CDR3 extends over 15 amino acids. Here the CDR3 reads CASSIPRGDNQPQHF.

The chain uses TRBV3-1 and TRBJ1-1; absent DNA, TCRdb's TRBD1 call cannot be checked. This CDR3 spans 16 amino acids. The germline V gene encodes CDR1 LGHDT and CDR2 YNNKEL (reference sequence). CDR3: CASSQVSTRAGTEAFF.

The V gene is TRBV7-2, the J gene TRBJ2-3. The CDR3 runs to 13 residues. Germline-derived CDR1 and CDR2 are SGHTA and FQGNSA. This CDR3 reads CASSLVVTDTQYF.

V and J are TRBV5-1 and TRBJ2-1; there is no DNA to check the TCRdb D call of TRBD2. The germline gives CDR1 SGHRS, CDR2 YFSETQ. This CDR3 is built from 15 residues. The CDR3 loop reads CASRAGTSGYNEQFF.

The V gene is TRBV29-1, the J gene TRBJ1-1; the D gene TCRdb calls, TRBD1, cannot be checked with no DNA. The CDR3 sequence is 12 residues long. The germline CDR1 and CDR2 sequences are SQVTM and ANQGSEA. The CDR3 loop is CSADPGETKAFF.

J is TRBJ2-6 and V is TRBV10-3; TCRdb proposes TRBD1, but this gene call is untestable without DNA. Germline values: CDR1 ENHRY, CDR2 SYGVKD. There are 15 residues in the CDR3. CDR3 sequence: CAISSPGFGANVLTF.

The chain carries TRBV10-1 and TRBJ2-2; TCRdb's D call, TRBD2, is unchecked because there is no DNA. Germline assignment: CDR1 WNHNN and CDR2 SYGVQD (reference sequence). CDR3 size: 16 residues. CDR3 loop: CASSEDLARLGGELFF.

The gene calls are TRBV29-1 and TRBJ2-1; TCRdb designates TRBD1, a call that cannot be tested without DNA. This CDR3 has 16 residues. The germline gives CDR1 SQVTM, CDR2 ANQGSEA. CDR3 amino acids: CSVERRRSSRVNEQFF.

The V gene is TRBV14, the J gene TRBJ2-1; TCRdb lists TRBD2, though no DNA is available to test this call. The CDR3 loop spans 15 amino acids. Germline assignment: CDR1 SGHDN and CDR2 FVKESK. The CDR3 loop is CASSPLMLAYNEQFF.

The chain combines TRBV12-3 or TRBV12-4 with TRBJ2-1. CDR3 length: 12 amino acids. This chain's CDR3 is CASSGMANEQFF.

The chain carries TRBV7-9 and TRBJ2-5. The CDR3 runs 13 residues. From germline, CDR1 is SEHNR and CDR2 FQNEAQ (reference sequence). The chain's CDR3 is CASRHGGEETQYF.

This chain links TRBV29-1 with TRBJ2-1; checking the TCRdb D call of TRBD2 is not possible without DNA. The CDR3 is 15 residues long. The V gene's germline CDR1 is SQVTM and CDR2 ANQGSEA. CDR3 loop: CSVEVRLAADNEQFF.

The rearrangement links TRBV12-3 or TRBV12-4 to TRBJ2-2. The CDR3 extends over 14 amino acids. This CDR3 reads CASSFSHSSGELFF.

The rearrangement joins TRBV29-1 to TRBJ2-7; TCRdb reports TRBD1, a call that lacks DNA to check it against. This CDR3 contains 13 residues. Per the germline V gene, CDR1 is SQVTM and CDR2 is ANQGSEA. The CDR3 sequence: CSVPSRGGYEQYF.